Listed below are T cell receptor beta chains from one sample, sequenced in a study of control samples from healthy donors and cancer patients. Clones were read by immunoSEQ multiplex PCR, and TCRdb kept only the in-frame ones, dropping some. This sample yields 230,000 or so clones, of which about 95% are seen a single time; about 1.6% belongs to the top ten. Source material: blood. These receptors all come from a man aged 50 or older in good health. CDR3s leave out the opening cysteine and the closing phenylalanine or tryptophan. Each record gives: V gene, J gene, CDR3 protein.

TRBV2	TRBJ1-2	ASSLMSNYGYT
TRBV5-5	TRBJ1-2	ASSLDRVSGYT
TRBV6-5	TRBJ2-2	ASSPRGVVTGELF
TRBV5-1	TRBJ2-2	ASSFGGHTGELF
TRBV3-1/TRBV3-2	TRBJ1-1	ASSRGQGITEAF
TRBV14	TRBJ2-5	ASSRSSQETQY
TRBV2	TRBJ2-5	ASRLGTAYQETQY
TRBV7-9	TRBJ2-3	ASSLGTQY
TRBV24-1	TRBJ1-1	ATSDAKTGGVTEAF
TRBV11-3	TRBJ1-1	ASSFGGTEAF
TRBV5-1	TRBJ1-4	ASSPGQQNEKLF
TRBV6-5	TRBJ1-2	ASSKTTGTVGYT